Shown below are 18 T cell receptor beta chains from a single sample sequenced in a study of monozygotic twins with inflammatory bowel disease. Following a re-call of the 5' RACE reads, TCRdb has one entry per CDR3 protein and lacks DNA. This table lists 420,000 or so distinct CDR3 sequences. The source material was blood. Every receptor here comes from a human donor with ulcerative colitis or Crohn's disease, or a healthy co-twin of an affected twin (not recorded which).

This chain links TRBV7-6 with TRBJ1-2. Looked up from germline, CDR1 is SGHVS and CDR2 is FNYEAQ. CDR3 length: 19 residues. The CDR3 loop is CASSFYAQPANIKNYGYTF.

J is TRBJ2-1 and V is TRBV3-1; TCRdb gives TRBD1 as the D gene, but with no DNA this cannot be confirmed. Germline V gene sequence: CDR1 LGHDT, CDR2 YNNKEL (reference sequence). The CDR3 contains 20 residues. Here the CDR3 reads CASSHGKRIHRGRSYNEQFF.

The gene calls are TRBV5-6 and TRBJ2-7; TCRdb picks TRBD1, but there is no DNA to check that call. The CDR3 loop spans 14 amino acids. Per the germline V gene, CDR1 is SGHDT and CDR2 is YYEEEE. CDR3 sequence: CASSFRDRSYEQYF.

The genes are TRBV7-2 and TRBJ1-1; absent DNA, TCRdb's TRBD1 call cannot be checked. The CDR3 loop spans 13 amino acids. The V gene's germline CDR1 is SGHTA and CDR2 FQGNSA. The CDR3 protein is CASSFQGVSEAFF.

The chain has TRBV7-3 and TRBJ2-1; TCRdb calls TRBD2, which cannot be checked without DNA. CDR1 SGHTA and CDR2 FQGTGA come from the germline V gene. The CDR3 totals 13 residues. CDR3 residues: CASSTGVYNEQFF.

V gene TRBV12-3 or TRBV12-4 combines with J gene TRBJ2-1. The length of the CDR3 is 12 residues. CDR3 amino acids: CASTKGINEQFF.

This chain links TRBV11-2 with TRBJ2-7; TCRdb's D gene call, TRBD2, goes unchecked for lack of DNA. The CDR3 is 16 amino acids. Germline V gene lookup returns CDR1 SGHAT and CDR2 FQNNGV. The chain's CDR3 is CASSLISPAGTYEQYF.

The chain joins TRBV6-1 to TRBJ2-7; the TCRdb D gene call, TRBD1, has no DNA to confirm it. Germline CDR1 is MNHNS and CDR2 is SASEGT. The CDR3 spans 19 residues. This chain's CDR3 is CASSEAGTGGHFNSYEQYF.

The chain links TRBV20-1 to TRBJ2-5; the D call from TCRdb, TRBD2, cannot be confirmed without DNA. Germline CDR1 and CDR2: DFQATT and SNEGSKA (reference sequence). The CDR3 totals 12 residues. CDR3 protein: CSARPSAETQYF.

V usage is TRBV20-1 and J usage is TRBJ1-5. The CDR3 loop spans 13 amino acids. From germline, CDR1 is DFQATT and CDR2 SNEGSKA (reference sequence). The CDR3 reads CSARRGPNQPQHF.

The V call is TRBV30, the J call TRBJ2-2; TCRdb proposes TRBD2, but this gene call is untestable without DNA. CDR3 size: 13 residues. From germline, CDR1 is GTSNPN and CDR2 SVGIG (reference sequence). The CDR3: CAWSSGGTGELFF. The variable domain in full, completed from reference TRBV30 and TRBJ2-2, reads SQTIHQWPATLVQPVGSPLSLECTVEGTSNPNLYWYRQAAGRGLQLLFYSVGIGQISSEVPQNLSASRPQDRQFILSSKKLLLSDSGFYLCAWSSGGTGELFFGEGSRLTVL.

V gene TRBV10-3 combines with J gene TRBJ2-5; the TCRdb call, TRBD2, lacks DNA for checking. The CDR3 is made up of 14 amino acids. Germline V gene data show CDR1 as ENHRY and CDR2 as SYGVKD. CDR3 region: CAISDTRGQETQYF.

This chain's CDR3 is CASSQHDSQETQYF. This chain uses TRBV12-3 or TRBV12-4 with TRBJ2-5; TCRdb's D call, TRBD1, is unchecked because there is no DNA. This CDR3 has 14 amino acids.

The chain combines TRBV11-3 with TRBJ2-3; no DNA is available, so the TRBD1 call from TCRdb remains unchecked. Germline lookup yields CDR1 SGHNT and CDR2 YENEEA. This CDR3 is built from 16 residues. This CDR3 reads CASSLGSVRGQDTQYF.

The genes are TRBV28 and TRBJ2-2; the TCRdb call, TRBD1, lacks DNA for checking. CDR1 is MDHEN and CDR2 is SYDVKM in the germline V gene. The length of the CDR3 is 15 residues. CDR3 in amino acids: CASSWQTPGTGELFF.

The chain combines TRBV12-3 or TRBV12-4 with TRBJ2-1; TCRdb's assignment of TRBD2 cannot be checked, as there is no DNA. The CDR3 is made up of 12 amino acids. CDR3 sequence reads: CASSLWDRYQFF.

The rearrangement uses TRBV20-1 and TRBJ2-5; TCRdb outputs TRBD1, but without DNA this stays unchecked. The CDR3 consists of 18 residues. Germline V gives CDR1 DFQATT, CDR2 SNEGSKA (reference sequence). Here the CDR3 reads CSARDLRRGALRGETQYF.

The rearrangement uses TRBV7-2 and TRBJ2-7; TCRdb's D call of TRBD2 is untestable without DNA. In germline, CDR1 is SGHTA, CDR2 FQGNSA. CDR3 length equals 16 residues. CDR3: CASSYGLAGALREQYF.